The entry that follows covers one T cell receptor beta chain sequence. The antigen remains unidentified. These data belong to a study of cytomegalovirus exposure and HLA in healthy donors. The PCR made use of 60 Vbeta and 13 Jbeta primers. Libraries were prepared by immunoSEQ multiplex PCR; TCRdb keeps only in-frame clonotypes and omits some of them. This sample yields about 190,000 clones, of which roughly 86% are seen a single time; approximately 1.7% belongs to the top ten. Study results and caveats: Differences between HLA loci emerged in a later analysis of TCR association rates, with DRB1 most and HLA-C fewest. When analyzed later, a missense DCLRE1C variant was found to be linked to TCR beta V- and J-gene trimming.

The CDR3 has 15 amino acids. CDR1 is LNHDA, CDR2 SQIVND, per germline (reference sequence). V lost 8 bases and J lost 4; bases outside the gene matches: 4. Sequenced material: PBMCs. The chain combines TRBV19 with TRBJ2-1; 14 nucleotides align to TRBD2. The clonotype was recovered from a woman between 18 and 29 years old in good health and CMV-seronegative. CDR3 bases: TGTGCCAGTCGAGGGACTAGCGGGAGTTACAATGAGCAGTTCTTC. Its protein product is CASRGTSGSYNEQFF.